This T cell receptor (beta chain) was sequenced in a study of identical twins. Study-level results: Within cord blood, abundant beta clonotypes carried fewer insertions, but memory repertoires showed no such trend.

This clonotype has a handful of counts. No antigen is known for it. A template switching step contributed a universal primer site, while unique molecular identifiers were present in the cDNA. TCRdb processed the 5' RACE reads anew with MiXCR; each CDR3 protein has one entry. The sample holds roughly 500,000 distinct CDR3 sequences, around 20% seen once. Trimming at V came to 4 bases and at J to 4 bases, leaving 7 bases not matched to a gene. CDR1 and CDR2 (germline): SGDLS, YYNGEE. This CDR3 contains 16 residues. The same sample was also studied in work on T cells expressing NK-cell markers. That work contributes: Most of the eight sequenced donors tested HCMV-seropositive; one tested seronegative.

Sequenced material: CD4+ T cells sorted from blood. The V and J genes are TRBV9 and TRBJ2-1; TRBD1 agrees at 11 bases. This receptor was identified in a woman younger than 30 in good health. Here the CDR3 DNA reads TGTGCCAGCAGCACACGGACAGGGGGCCGGTACAATGAGCAGTTCTTC. Its translation: CASSTRTGGRYNEQFF.